The sequence of this T cell receptor (beta chain) was determined in a study of T cells in Graves' hyperthyroidism and ophthalmopathy. Hyperthyroidism had been newly diagnosed in patients aged 18 to 65, and its duration was under 2 months. RNA transcripts served as the template for amplifying TCR beta CDR3 regions. HTBI primers were used for first-round RT-PCR of the TCR CDR3. TCRdb used MiXCR to reprocess the multiplex PCR reads, holding one entry per CDR3 protein. Among about 520,000 distinct CDR3 sequences, around 21% were seen once, and the ten largest hold 26%. The CDR3 totals 13 residues. The ends were cut back, 3 bases at V and 1 base at J, with 6 bases in the middle.

V is TRBV12-3 or TRBV12-4 and J is TRBJ2-5; D gene unclear. The receptor was derived from a man aged 18-30 years with Graves' hyperthyroidism. Sequences were obtained from blood. CDR3 nucleotide sequence: TGTGCCAGCAGTTTTAGCCCCCAAGAGACCCAGTACTTC. Its protein product is CASSFSPQETQYF.